A single sample is the source of the 24 T cell receptor beta chains below, sequenced in a study of blood T cell repertoires in COVID-19. Clones were sequenced by immunoSEQ multiplex PCR, and TCRdb holds only the in-frame ones, with some missing. Here the sample spans nearly 95,000 clones, roughly 84% being singletons. The specimen was peripheral blood. Receptors originate from a woman of 80 years or more with acute or convalescent COVID-19.

DNA of the CDR3: TGTGCCAGCAGTTCGGCCGGGACTAGATGGGGGGAGCTGTTTTTT. It is translated as CASSSAGTRWGELFF. V usage is TRBV27 and J usage is TRBJ2-2, with TRBD2 matching over 8 bases. Germline-derived CDR1 and CDR2 are MNHEY and SMNVEV (reference sequence). V was clipped by 4 bases and J by 8 bases; unmatched bases: 9. The CDR3 runs 15 residues.

This sequence joins TRBV11-3 and TRBJ2-2; TRBD2 agrees at 7 bases. The CDR3 is 14 amino acids. Per germline, CDR1 SGHNT and CDR2 YENEEA. With 2 bases clipped from V and 5 bases from J, the junction kept 2 bases outside the gene matches. DNA for the CDR3: TGTGCCAGCAGCTTACGGGGGGAGACCGGGGAGCTGTTTTTT. Amino acids: CASSLRGETGELFF.

The J gene is TRBJ2-4, the V gene TRBV29-1, with 10 nucleotides matching TRBD1. V lost 5 bases and J lost 7; bases outside the gene matches: 8. There are 14 residues in the CDR3. In germline, CDR1 is SQVTM, CDR2 ANQGSEA. CDR3 in amino acids: CSVYETGGRNIQYF. CDR3 DNA sequence: TGCAGCGTTTACGAGACAGGGGGCCGGAACATTCAGTACTTC.

This chain joins TRBV5-8 and TRBJ1-5; possibly TRBD1 for D (5 bases). V gave up 4 bases and J gave up 0 bases, with 11 bases separating them. The CDR3 covers 15 residues. CDR1 is SGHTS, CDR2 YDEGEE, per germline. CDR3 bases: TGTGCCAGCAGCCCGACAGCGTATAGCAATCAGCCCCAGCATTTT. As protein: CASSPTAYSNQPQHF.

Only a few counts were recorded for this clone. The chain combines TRBV7-6 with TRBJ1-4, with 8 bases that match TRBD1. Germline-derived CDR1 and CDR2 are SGHVS and FNYEAQ. V shed 1 base, J shed 4 bases, and the junction held 8 bases outside the gene matches. The CDR3 runs to 17 residues. The CDR3 loop is CASSLEVRGPGNEKLFF. CDR3 DNA sequence: TGTGCCAGCAGCTTAGAAGTCAGGGGGCCGGGTAATGAAAAACTGTTTTTT.

The chain employs TRBV10-1 and TRBJ1-2; a possible D gene is TRBD1 (6 bases). Germline V CDR1 and CDR2: WNHNN, SYGVQD (reference sequence). V gave up 9 bases and J gave up 8 bases, with 22 bases separating them. CDR3 length equals 14 residues. The chain's CDR3 is CARSRLGTPRGYTF. CDR3 nucleotides: TGCGCCAGATCTCGTCTCGGGACACCGAGAGGCTACACCTTC.

This chain joins TRBV7-8 and TRBJ2-7; TRBD2 agrees at 9 bases. Trimming cost V 2 bases and J 4 bases; bases outside gene matches: 15. This CDR3 spans 18 amino acids. CDR1 and CDR2 (germline): SGHVS, FQNEAQ. CDR3 sequence reads: CASSLRGVGASGDYEQYF. For the CDR3, the DNA is TGTGCCAGCAGCTTAAGGGGCGTCGGGGCTAGCGGGGATTACGAGCAGTACTTC. Full variable domain (rest looked up from reference TRBV7-8 and TRBJ2-7): GAGVSQSPRYKVAKRGQDVALRCDPISGHVSLFWYQQALGQGPEFLTYFQNEAQLDKSGLPSDRFFAERPEGSVSTLKIQRTQQEDSAVYLCASSLRGVGASGDYEQYFGPGTRLTVT.

The chain links TRBV5-6 to TRBJ1-5; D possibly corresponds to TRBD1 (5 bases). Germline assignment: CDR1 SGHDT and CDR2 YYEEEE. This CDR3 is 15 amino acids long. Trimming removed 4 bases from V and 7 bases from J, with 18 bases in between. CDR3 bases: TGTGCCAGCAGCGGGTTTGGACAAAGTGGACAGCCCCAGCATTTT. As protein: CASSGFGQSGQPQHF.

The genes are TRBV19 and TRBJ1-5; perhaps TRBD1 as D (5 bases). The germline gives CDR1 LNHDA, CDR2 SQIVND (reference sequence). The CDR3 spans 13 residues. Between the trimmed V and J ends, which lost 5 bases and 5 bases, there was a span of 10 bases. CDR3 sequence (DNA): TGTGCCAGTAGTGACAGATTGGATCAGCCCCAGCATTTT. Translating gives CASSDRLDQPQHF.

This clone was recorded only once. This rearrangement joins TRBV5-1 to TRBJ2-7, with TRBD2 matching 11 bases. CDR1 is SGHRS and CDR2 is YFSETQ in the germline V gene. The CDR3 is 15 amino acids. After removal of 4 bases from V and 2 bases from J, the junction contained 5 bases not matched to a gene. The CDR3 bases are TGCGCCAGCAGCCCAGGACTAGCGGGCGCCTACGAGCAGTACTTC. This codes for CASSPGLAGAYEQYF.

The chain is built from TRBV19 and TRBJ1-2; possible D gene TRBD1, 5 bases. The CDR3 is made up of 14 amino acids. In germline, CDR1 is LNHDA, CDR2 SQIVND (reference sequence). The V end lost 3 bases, the J end lost 7 bases, and 15 bases lay between the germline ends. DNA for the CDR3: TGTGCCAGTAGTATGGAGGGGCGCCAGCCTGGCTACACCTTC. It is translated as CASSMEGRQPGYTF.

The V call is TRBV30, the J call TRBJ1-2; D remains unclear. Germline assignment: CDR1 GTSNPN and CDR2 SVGIG (reference sequence). Trimming took 4 bases from V and 7 from J, leaving 13 bases between them. The CDR3 runs 12 residues. CDR3 loop: CAWTPHVVGYTF. The CDR3 coding sequence is TGTGCCTGGACCCCACACGTTGTTGGCTACACCTTC.

The chain links TRBV6-5 to TRBJ2-3; TRBD1 matches at 9 bases. The V and J ends lost 8 bases and 9 bases, in that order; junction bases with no gene match: 9. The CDR3 runs 13 residues. Germline V gene lookup returns CDR1 MNHEY and CDR2 SVGAGI. In DNA, the CDR3 is TGTGCCAGCGTCCCGGACAGGGGAGCGACGCAGTATTTT. As protein: CASVPDRGATQYF.

The V and J genes are TRBV11-1 and TRBJ2-5; D might be TRBD1 (6 bases). The CDR3 is 15 residues long. Trimming removed 4 bases at V and 1 base at J, with 13 bases between. From germline, CDR1 is SGHAT and CDR2 FQDESV (reference sequence). CDR3 protein: CASSYHRDRQETQYF. The CDR3 DNA follows: TGTGCCAGCAGCTACCACAGGGACCGCCAAGAGACCCAGTACTTC.

CDR3 coding DNA: TGCGCCAGCAGCCGTTCCCTCGCCGGAGGTTACGAGCAGTACTTC. Translated, it gives CASSRSLAGGYEQYF. The J gene is TRBJ2-7, the V gene TRBV4-3; D perhaps matches TRBD2 (5 bases). Germline CDR1 and CDR2: LGHNA and YSLEER. The ends were cut back, 4 bases at V and 4 bases at J, with 17 bases in the middle. This CDR3 contains 15 residues.

The rearrangement joins TRBV18 to TRBJ1-1, with D maybe TRBD1 (5 bases). Trimming took off 2 bases at V and 12 bases at J, with 19 bases between the two ends. Germline V gene sequence: CDR1 KGHSH, CDR2 LQKENI. This CDR3 has 14 amino acids. The CDR3 here is CASSPRQQEDATFF. CDR3 sequence (DNA): TGTGCCAGCTCACCAAGGCAACAGGAAGATGCGACTTTCTTT.

V and J are TRBV25-1 and TRBJ2-5; D is perhaps TRBD1 (6 bases). The V end was cut by 9 bases, the J end by 4 bases, with 15 bases between. Germline CDR1 MGHDK, CDR2 SYGVNS. The CDR3 sequence is 13 residues long. CDR3 sequence reads: CASMSGARETQYF. In nucleotides, the CDR3 is TGTGCCAGTATGTCAGGGGCGAGAGAGACCCAGTACTTC.

V is TRBV13 and J is TRBJ2-1; D perhaps matches TRBD2 (6 bases). The germline V gene encodes CDR1 PRHDT and CDR2 FYEKMQ (reference sequence). Trimming shortened V by 4 bases and J by 0 bases, and 16 bases separated the two germline ends. CDR3 length: 17 amino acids. CDR3 sequence reads: CASSSRRAGSSYNEQFF. CDR3 nucleotide sequence: TGTGCCAGCAGCTCCCGGAGGGCGGGCAGCTCCTACAATGAGCAGTTCTTC. The full variable domain, in which reference TRBV13 and TRBJ2-1 provide the parts outside the CDR3, is AAGVIQSPRHLIKEKRETATLKCYPIPRHDTVYWYQQGPGQDPQFLISFYEKMQSDKGSIPDRFSAQQFSDYHSELNMSSLELGDSALYFCASSSRRAGSSYNEQFFGPGTRLTVL.

The chain carries TRBV4-3 and TRBJ1-3; weak D call: TRBD1 (6 bases). There are 15 residues in the CDR3. The V end was cut by 4 bases, the J end by 0 bases, with 10 bases between. Germline V gene sequence: CDR1 LGHNA, CDR2 YSLEER. The CDR3 region is CASSPLQGSGNTIYF. CDR3 DNA: TGCGCCAGCAGCCCCCTACAGGGCTCTGGAAACACCATATATTTT.

The rearrangement joins TRBV19 to TRBJ1-5; tentative D call: TRBD1 (5 bases). Germline values: CDR1 LNHDA, CDR2 SQIVND (reference sequence). The CDR3 length is 17 residues. V lost 4 bases and J 0 bases, leaving 16 bases between the germline ends. CDR3 coding DNA: TGTGCCAGTAGTACATATGGGGGGTATGATAGCAATCAGCCCCAGCATTTT. It is translated as CASSTYGGYDSNQPQHF.

Only a few counts were recorded for this clone. The chain uses TRBV6-5 and TRBJ2-7, with D unclear. The CDR3 length is 12 residues. V gave up 10 bases and J gave up 2 bases, with 12 bases separating them. Germline CDR1 is MNHEY and CDR2 is SVGAGI. CDR3 loop: CATSTPAYEQYF. CDR3 coding DNA: TGTGCCACCTCAACACCAGCCTACGAGCAGTACTTC.

The chain has TRBV3-1 (or the pseudogene TRBV3-2) and TRBJ2-7; 8 nucleotides agree with TRBD1. The ends lost 4 bases at V and 2 bases at J; junction bases unmatched: 7. This CDR3 contains 15 residues. CDR1 and CDR2 (germline): LGHDT, YNNKEL (reference sequence). CDR3 region: CASSPRGQDTYEQYF. The CDR3 nucleotides are TGTGCCAGCAGCCCGAGGGGACAGGACACCTACGAGCAGTACTTC.

V usage is TRBV7-9 and J usage is TRBJ1-4; possible D gene TRBD1, 5 bases. The CDR3 loop spans 15 amino acids. V was cut by 1 base and J by 5 bases, with 11 bases left in between. CDR1 SEHNR and CDR2 FQNEAQ come from the germline V gene (reference sequence). CDR3 DNA: TGTGCCAGCAGCTTAGGAGGAGGGGAAAATGAAAAACTGTTTTTT. Residues: CASSLGGGENEKLFF.

This clone was seen only once. The chain employs TRBV30 and TRBJ2-5; 9 bases are a match to TRBD1. From germline, CDR1 is GTSNPN and CDR2 SVGIG (reference sequence). There are 14 residues in the CDR3. V was clipped by 4 bases and J by 3 bases; unmatched bases: 6. This CDR3 reads CAWIPTGGEETQYF. The CDR3 DNA follows: TGTGCCTGGATCCCGACAGGGGGTGAAGAGACCCAGTACTTC.